The rows below give T cell receptor beta chains drawn from one sample of a study of blood T cell repertoires in COVID-19. Clones were read by immunoSEQ multiplex PCR, and TCRdb kept only the in-frame ones, dropping some. The sample has 290,000 or so clones; about 89% are singletons. Sequencing was performed on peripheral blood. The receptors originated from a woman aged 30 to 39 with COVID-19, enrolled during active disease. Each CDR3 is given without its conserved first and last residue.

v_gene	j_gene	len	CDR3aa
TRBV20-1	TRBJ2-1	15	SANDRGIAGVYNEQF
TRBV6-5	TRBJ1-1	12	ASSPGTGATEAF
TRBV14	TRBJ1-3	14	ASSRQKQGSGNTIY
TRBV11-2	TRBJ1-1	9	ASSFSTEAF
TRBV3-1/TRBV3-2	TRBJ1-3	14	ASSQDRGYSGNTIY
TRBV6-5	TRBJ2-5	12	ASSRGTLGETQY
TRBV27	TRBJ1-3	11	ASSLRQGNTIY
TRBV19	TRBJ2-2	14	ASSIGSGSYTGELF
TRBV7-2	TRBJ1-3	13	ASSLVGTGGNTIY
TRBV15	TRBJ1-1	14	ATSRLPTEMNTEAF
TRBV27	TRBJ2-1	13	ASRLTSGVYNEQF
TRBV12-2	TRBJ1-4	14	ASRLLQGALTEKLF
TRBV7-7	TRBJ2-1	12	ASSPISGPNEQF
TRBV5-6	TRBJ1-2	12	ASSENRGPYGYT
TRBV10-3	TRBJ1-4	15	AISDTSRDNSNEKLF